This is a list of T cell receptor beta chains from one sample in a study of a mutant IDH1 vaccine in newly diagnosed glioma. These receptors' targets are unknown. Method: immunoSEQ multiplex PCR; TCRdb's copy keeps in-frame clones and lacks some. This sample has approximately 57,000 clones, with around 82% found just once. The starting material was PBMCs, obtained from a glioma patient whose treatment included an IDH1 peptide vaccine. These receptors all come from a young woman with glioma. Some clones in this sample may be carry-over from other donors' samples. The CDR3 runs from the conserved cysteine through the conserved F or W. The order of the fields is V gene, D gene, clone size, J gene, CDR3 length, CDR3 DNA, CDR3 protein. The D gene is left open where the match is weak. Size values are once, few and many counts, or a class for expanded clones, and some rows have none.

TRBV25-1	-	-	TRBJ1-2	13	TGTGCCAGCAGTCCAGGGTGGGGGTATGGCTACACCTTC	CASSPGWGYGYTF
TRBV6-6	TRBD1	once	TRBJ2-7	14	TGTGCCAGCACCCCCCTCGACAGGGCGGGCGAGCAGTACTTC	CASTPLDRAGEQYF
TRBV27	TRBD2	-	TRBJ2-7	17	TGTGCCAGCAGTTTTGGGACAACTAGCGGGCCCTCCTACGAGCAGTACTTC	CASSFGTTSGPSYEQYF
TRBV7-9	TRBD2	-	TRBJ2-7	13	TGTGCCAGCAGCGGGGGGCTAGCGGGGGAGCAGTACTTC	CASSGGLAGEQYF
TRBV7-2	TRBD1	-	TRBJ1-1	16	TGTGCCAGCAGCCAATTAGGCGCCGGGACAGCCACTGAAGCTTTCTTT	CASSQLGAGTATEAFF
TRBV11-3	-	-	TRBJ2-2	14	TGTGCCAGCAGCTTAGGCCTACGCACCGGGGAGCTGTTTTTT	CASSLGLRTGELFF
TRBV29-1	-	-	TRBJ1-1	14	TGCAGCGTTGAGGACGGGTGGAGGAACACTGAAGCTTTCTTT	CSVEDGWRNTEAFF
TRBV7-7	-	once	TRBJ2-1	13	TGTGCCAGCAGCTTAGATCTATCCGTCCCGCAGTTCTTC	CASSLDLSVPQFF
TRBV5-4	-	-	TRBJ2-7	15	TGTGCCAGCAGCTTGGCGGCTAGCAGCTCCTACGAGCAGTACTTC	CASSLAASSSYEQYF
TRBV7-2	-	-	TRBJ1-2	17	TGTGCCAGCAGCCAACACCCTGCCAGGGCCAATAACTATGGCTACACCTTC	CASSQHPARANNYGYTF
TRBV19	-	-	TRBJ1-3	15	TGTGCCAGTACCAGAAGCGGAGACTCTGGAAACACCATATATTTT	CASTRSGDSGNTIYF
TRBV30	TRBD1	-	TRBJ1-1	13	TGTGCCTGGAGTTGGAGGGGGCTCACTGAAGCTTTCTTT	CAWSWRGLTEAFF
TRBV10-2	-	-	TRBJ2-1	14	TGCGCCAGCAGCGGACAATTGACACCAGCGGGACATTTCTTC	CASSGQLTPAGHFF
TRBV7-6	-	-	TRBJ2-5	15	TGTGCCAGCAGCCTATTGGAGGGGCTCATTGAGACCCAGTACTTC	CASSLLEGLIETQYF
TRBV14	-	-	TRBJ2-2	13	TGTGCCAGCAGCCAAAAGGGGACCGGGGAGCTGTTTTTT	CASSQKGTGELFF
TRBV4-3	TRBD1	-	TRBJ2-1	15	TGCGCCAGCAGCCTAACGGCGGACAGGGTTAATGAGCAGTTCTTC	CASSLTADRVNEQFF
TRBV5-1	TRBD2	-	TRBJ2-1	18	TGCGCCAGCAGCTTGGGTTTTGGACTAGCGGGCCATTACAATGAGCAGTTCTTC	CASSLGFGLAGHYNEQFF
TRBV6-4	-	-	TRBJ2-2	12	TGTGCCAGCCAACTAGGCACCGGGGAGCTGTTTTTT	CASQLGTGELFF
TRBV19	-	-	TRBJ2-2	16	TGTGCCAGTAGTACCCCGGGACAAGCGAACACCGGGGAGCTGTTTTTT	CASSTPGQANTGELFF
TRBV7-8	-	-	TRBJ2-7	15	TGTGCCAGCAGCTTAGACCGTGGACGGCTCTACGAGCAGTACTTC	CASSLDRGRLYEQYF
TRBV4-1	-	-	TRBJ2-5	15	TGCGCCAGCAGCCAATATAACGGGGGTATCTCGACCCAGTACTTC	CASSQYNGGISTQYF
TRBV19	TRBD1	-	TRBJ2-2	14	TGTGCCAGTAGCGGGACAGGGATCACCGGGGAGCTGTTTTTT	CASSGTGITGELFF
TRBV9	-	-	TRBJ1-1	15	TGTGCCAGCAGCGTAGTGGGCAGGGTGAACACTGAAGCTTTCTTT	CASSVVGRVNTEAFF
TRBV29-1	-	-	TRBJ2-1	11	TGCAGCCTTTCCAGCGGCAATGAGCAGTTCTTC	CSLSSGNEQFF
TRBV27	-	-	TRBJ2-7	15	TGTGCCAGCAGTTTTTCTACAGGGTCCTCCTACGAGCAGTACTTC	CASSFSTGSSYEQYF
TRBV7-9	TRBD2	-	TRBJ2-1	15	TGTGCCAGCAGCTTACGGGGGGGCCCAGTCAATGAGCAGTTCTTC	CASSLRGGPVNEQFF
TRBV4-1	-	-	TRBJ1-2	12	TGCGCCATTTTGGACTCTAACTATGGCTACACCTTC	CAILDSNYGYTF
TRBV7-2	-	-	TRBJ1-6	18	TGTGCCAGCAGCTTAGAGGACCCTTATAGCTCCTATAATTCACCCCTCCACTTT	CASSLEDPYSSYNSPLHF
TRBV5-1	-	-	TRBJ2-2	13	TGCGCCAGCAGCTTGTTAGGAACCGGGGAGCTGTTTTTT	CASSLLGTGELFF
TRBV7-2	-	few	TRBJ1-4	15	TGTGCCAGCAGCCCCACTGGGGTACGGGGGGAAAAACTGTTTTTT	CASSPTGVRGEKLFF
TRBV5-4	-	-	TRBJ1-1	13	TGTGCCAGCAGCTTCACATCGAACACTGAAGCTTTCTTT	CASSFTSNTEAFF
TRBV10-1	TRBD2	-	TRBJ2-1	15	TGCGCCAGCAGTGGCGGACTAGCGGGAGGGCCATGGCAGTTCTTC	CASSGGLAGGPWQFF
TRBV7-2	-	-	TRBJ1-5	13	TGTGCCAGCAGCTTTCCCGACCATCAGCCCCAGCATTTT	CASSFPDHQPQHF